The entry that follows covers one TCR beta chain sequence. In germline, CDR1 is MDHEN, CDR2 SYDVKM. The CDR3 consists of 15 residues. Trimming took 8 bases from V and 0 from J, leaving 14 bases between them. The data stem from a study of blood T cell repertoires in COVID-19. At the level of the study: Acute-phase and convalescent COVID-19 samples originated in the United States, Italy and Spain.

The repertoire was sequenced with immunoSEQ multiplex PCR; TCRdb's copy has only in-frame clones and lacks some. The data hold more than 80,000 clones, with 75% to 90% observed a single time. The specimen was peripheral blood. The rearrangement uses TRBV28 and TRBJ1-3; D remains ambiguous. The sequence was collected from a man at least 80 years old with acute or convalescent COVID-19. The CDR3 reads CASGLGVTSGNTIYF. The DNA for the CDR3 is TGTGCCAGCGGCCTCGGGGTGACCTCTGGAAACACCATATATTTT.